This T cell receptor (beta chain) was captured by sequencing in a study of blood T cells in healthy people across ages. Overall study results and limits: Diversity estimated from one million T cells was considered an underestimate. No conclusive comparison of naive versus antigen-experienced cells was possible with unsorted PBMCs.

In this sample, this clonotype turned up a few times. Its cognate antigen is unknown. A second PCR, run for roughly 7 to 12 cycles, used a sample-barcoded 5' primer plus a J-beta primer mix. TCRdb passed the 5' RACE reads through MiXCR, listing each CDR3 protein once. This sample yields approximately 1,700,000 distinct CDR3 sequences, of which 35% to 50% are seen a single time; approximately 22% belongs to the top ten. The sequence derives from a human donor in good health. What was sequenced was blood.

The CDR3 reads CASSLSRTSGGAQYF. CDR3 nucleotide sequence: TGTGCCAGCAGCTTATCTAGGACTAGCGGGGGAGCCCAGTACTTC. The chain links TRBV7-3 to TRBJ2-4, with 13 nucleotides matching TRBD2. V lost 2 bases and J lost 13; bases outside the gene matches: 8. This CDR3 has 15 residues. The germline CDR1 and CDR2 sequences are SGHTA and FQGTGA.